The rows below give T cell receptor beta chains drawn from one sample of a study of T cells in narcolepsy. Clones were sequenced by immunoSEQ multiplex PCR, and TCRdb holds only the in-frame ones, with some missing. The repertoire holds some 13,000 clones, with roughly 89% as singletons. Material for sequencing was CD45RA- memory CD4+ T cells from PBMCs. The origin of the receptors is a human donor with narcolepsy. Both conserved end residues are part of each CDR3. The D gene is left open where the match is weak. Clone size is stated in some rows and not others, as once, few, many or a class when expanded.

>TRBV7-3|TRBJ1-1|TRBD1|-
TGTGCCAGCAGCTTAGTCGGGACAGGGAACACTGAAGCTTTCTTT
CASSLVGTGNTEAFF
>TRBV5-1|TRBJ2-2|TRBD1|-
TGCGCCAGCAGCTTTGACAGGGGGCTTTCCGGGGAGCTGTTTTTT
CASSFDRGLSGELFF
>TRBV5-1|TRBJ2-3|-|-
TGCGCCAGCAGCCAACGAGGAGGCTTCCAAGATACGCAGTATTTT
CASSQRGGFQDTQYF
>TRBV6-1|TRBJ1-2|-|-
TGTGCCAGCAGTCTTACAGGGAATGAAGGCTACACCTTC
CASSLTGNEGYTF
>TRBV28|TRBJ2-7|TRBD2|-
TGTGCCAGCAGAAAAGGGACTAGCGGGAGTCACGAGCAGTACTTC
CASRKGTSGSHEQYF
>TRBV19|TRBJ1-4|TRBD1|-
TGTGCCAGTAGTCCCCAGGGACAGCAGACTGAAAAACTGTTTTTT
CASSPQGQQTEKLFF
>TRBV10-3|TRBJ1-6|-|-
TGTGCCATCAAACAGGACCTCTCCTATAATTCACCCCTCCACTTT
CAIKQDLSYNSPLHF
>TRBV2|TRBJ2-3|-|-
TGTGCCAGCAGTGGGCTAGGCCTGCCCCCAGATACGCAGTATTTT
CASSGLGLPPDTQYF
>TRBV19|TRBJ2-2|TRBD2|once
TGTGCCAGTAGTATAGGAGGACTAGCGGGAGGGAGCACCGGGGAGCTGTTTTTT
CASSIGGLAGGSTGELFF
>TRBV2|TRBJ2-5|TRBD2|-
TGTGCCAGCAGATCCAGGACTAGCTGGGAGACCCAGTACTTC
CASRSRTSWETQYF
>TRBV2|TRBJ1-1|-|-
TGTGCCAGCAGTCTAGGGGGGGGTTTCACTGAAGCTTTCTTT
CASSLGGGFTEAFF
>TRBV19|TRBJ2-2|-|-
TGTGCCAGTAGTGGGACAAGGGGGTTTTCCGGGGAGCTGTTTTTT
CASSGTRGFSGELFF
>TRBV18|TRBJ1-1|-|-
TGTGCCAGCTCACCACTCTTGAACACTGAAGCTTTCTTT
CASSPLLNTEAFF
>TRBV5-4|TRBJ2-1|-|-
TGTGCCAGCAGCTTGGAGTACAGGGCGATGGAGTGGAATGAGCAGTTCTTC
CASSLEYRAMEWNEQFF
>TRBV19|TRBJ2-1|TRBD2|-
TGTGCCAGTATTAAGACTAGCGGGAGCTCCAATGAGCAGTTCTTC
CASIKTSGSSNEQFF
>TRBV27|TRBJ2-3|TRBD1|-
TGTGCCAGCAGTTCCGGACAGGGGGCGTTAGATACGCAGTATTTT
CASSSGQGALDTQYF
>TRBV5-1|TRBJ2-5|-|-
TGCGCCAGCAGCTTGGGGGGCAGGGGAGACGAGACCCAGTACTTC
CASSLGGRGDETQYF
>TRBV28|TRBJ2-5|-|-
TGTGCCAGCAGTTCGGGACTTCGCCAGCGCGGAGAGACCCAGTACTTC
CASSSGLRQRGETQYF
>TRBV29-1|TRBJ1-3|TRBD1|-
TGCAGCGTCTTGACAGGGGGCGGAAACACCATATATTTT
CSVLTGGGNTIYF
>TRBV5-4|TRBJ1-1|-|-
TGTGCCAGCAGCCCCCAGACAGTTAACACTGAAGCTTTCTTT
CASSPQTVNTEAFF
>TRBV5-6|TRBJ2-3|-|once
TGTGCCAGCAGCTTGACGACAGGTATCGCCACAGATACGCAGTATTTT
CASSLTTGIATDTQYF
>TRBV9|TRBJ2-5|TRBD1|-
TGTGCCAGCAGCGTAGGGGACAGCAAAGAGACCCAGTACTTC
CASSVGDSKETQYF
>TRBV28|TRBJ2-3|-|-
TGTGCCAGCAGTTTCCCGGCCGGGGGTGCAGATACGCAGTATTTT
CASSFPAGGADTQYF
>TRBV19|TRBJ1-1|TRBD1|-
TGTGCCAGTATCGTTCGGACAGGGGGGATGGAAGCTTTCTTT
CASIVRTGGMEAFF
>TRBV5-5|TRBJ1-1|-|once
TGTGCCAGCAGCTTAGTGGAGGGGCCGAACACTGAAGCTTTCTTT
CASSLVEGPNTEAFF
>TRBV6-6|TRBJ1-1|-|-
TGTGCCAGCAGCCCGGGGGGGAGTGAAGCTTTCTTT
CASSPGGSEAFF
>TRBV7-6|TRBJ1-1|TRBD1|-
TGTGCCAGCAGCTTAGCTATCGACAGGGGGCTTGGAGCTTTCTTT
CASSLAIDRGLGAFF
>TRBV15|TRBJ1-6|-|once
TGTGCCACCAGCAGGGGAGGTTATAATTCACCCCTCCACTTT
CATSRGGYNSPLHF
>TRBV6-1|TRBJ2-7|TRBD2|-
TGTGCCAGCAGTTCTAGCGGTACCTACGAGCAGTACTTC
CASSSSGTYEQYF
>TRBV5-1|TRBJ2-5|TRBD2|-
TGCGCCAGCAGCTTGGCGGCGGGAGGGTCGGGGGAGACCCAGTACTTC
CASSLAAGGSGETQYF
>TRBV29-1|TRBJ2-1|TRBD2|-
TGCAGCGTGAAGATAGCGGGAGGGCCTGAGCAGTTCTTC
CSVKIAGGPEQFF